Following are 14 T cell receptor beta chains from one sample sequenced in a study of cytomegalovirus exposure and HLA in healthy donors (dated by TCRdb to about 2017). To prepare the library, the immunoSEQ multiplex PCR assay was applied. A mixture of 60 forward primers for TCR Vbeta segments and 13 reverse primers for TCR Jbeta segments was used in the multiplex PCR. The table comes from immuneACCESS by way of TCRdb, which keeps in-frame sequences with V and J called. Part of the clones is missing from these tables; in studies checked, under half for an unresolved V gene and the rest for unknown reasons. Recorded for this sample are some 180,000 clones; 65% to 90% of them occurred a single time. The ten biggest clones cover 1.2% of the sample. Specimen: PBMCs. These TCRs come from a girl aged 2 to 9 in good health and CMV-seropositive.

V usage is TRBV15 and J usage is TRBJ2-7, with D perhaps matching TRBD2 (6 bases). The V end was cut by 1 base, the J end by 5 bases, with 15 bases between. The CDR3 is 15 residues long. CDR1 and CDR2 (germline): LNHNV, YYDKDF (reference sequence). The CDR3 region has the DNA TGTGCCACCAGCAGAGCAAACACCCGGAGGGACGAGCAGTACTTC. It is translated as CATSRANTRRDEQYF.

The V call is TRBV5-4, the J call TRBJ2-5; the D gene is possibly TRBD2 (6 bases). The CDR3 is 14 amino acids. Deletions cut 0 bases from V and 7 bases from J, with 13 bases between. The germline V gene has CDR1 SGHNT and CDR2 YYREEE (reference sequence). The CDR3 spells CASSLGGTTGTQYF. CDR3 sequence (DNA): TGTGCCAGCAGCTTGGGCGGGACCACGGGGACCCAGTACTTC.

This chain links TRBV29-1 with TRBJ2-3; possibly TRBD2 for D (5 bases). V was clipped by 3 bases and J by 6 bases, with 10 bases between them. In germline, CDR1 is SQVTM, CDR2 ANQGSEA. The CDR3 is made up of 12 amino acids. CDR3 bases: TGCAGCGTTGAGAGGGAAGGCGATACGCAGTATTTT. This encodes CSVEREGDTQYF.

The J gene is TRBJ2-5, the V gene TRBV5-3; possibly TRBD1 for D (5 bases). Being an ORF, TRBV5-3 has a function that is uncertain. V lost 4 bases, J lost 0 bases, and 7 bases lay in between. This CDR3 has 13 residues. CDR3 region: CARSHRYQETQYF. The CDR3 nucleotides read TGTGCCAGAAGCCACAGGTACCAAGAGACCCAGTACTTC.

V and J are TRBV11-2 and TRBJ1-2, with D maybe TRBD1 (5 bases). Germline V gene lookup returns CDR1 SGHAT and CDR2 FQNNGV. This CDR3 region has 14 residues. The germline V and J ends were trimmed by 6 bases and 8 bases, with 19 bases remaining between them. CDR3 residues: CASRSFVGRRGYTF. DNA for the CDR3: TGTGCCAGCAGGTCATTCGTGGGGCGCAGAGGCTACACCTTC.

This clone was found a few times. The chain recombines TRBV29-1 with TRBJ1-1; D might be TRBD1 (5 bases). V was pared by 3 bases and J by 7 bases, with 9 bases between. This CDR3 comprises 11 residues. Germline CDR1 and CDR2: SQVTM and ANQGSEA. The CDR3 sequence is CSVEGPGEAFF. CDR3 nucleotide sequence: TGCAGCGTTGAGGGGCCAGGTGAAGCTTTCTTT.

This clone occurred once. The chain employs TRBV5-1 and TRBJ2-2; a weak D match, TRBD2 (5 bases). This CDR3 is built from 15 residues. Between the trimmed V and J ends, which lost 1 base and 6 bases, there was a span of 13 bases. In germline, CDR1 is SGHRS, CDR2 YFSETQ. CDR3 sequence: CASSLLEGPPGELFF. CDR3 nucleotides: TGCGCCAGCAGCTTGCTAGAGGGCCCGCCCGGGGAGCTGTTTTTT. Full variable domain (outside the CDR3, taken from reference TRBV5-1 and TRBJ2-2): KAGVTQTPRYLIKTRGQQVTLSCSPISGHRSVSWYQQTPGQGLQFLFEYFSETQRNKGNFPGRFSGRQFSNSRSEMNVSTLELGDSALYLCASSLLEGPPGELFFGEGSRLTVL.

V gene TRBV29-1 combines with J gene TRBJ1-1; D may be TRBD1 (5 bases). In germline, CDR1 is SQVTM, CDR2 ANQGSEA. V shed 8 bases and J shed 8 bases, with 21 bases lying between them. The CDR3 is 13 residues long. CDR3 loop: CSSRGGTRWEAFF. The CDR3 DNA sequence: TGCAGCTCACGGGGGGGGACGCGCTGGGAAGCTTTCTTT.

This clone was counted once. The rearrangement joins TRBV28 to TRBJ2-7; 9 bases line up with TRBD1. With V trimmed by 7 bases and J by 7 bases, 8 bases remained unmatched. This CDR3 is built from 13 residues. Germline CDR1 is MDHEN and CDR2 is SYDVKM. This chain's CDR3 is CASTDRGPGEQYF. The CDR3 coding sequence is TGTGCCAGCACGGACAGGGGACCGGGGGAGCAGTACTTC.

The rearrangement uses TRBV27 and TRBJ2-3; D gene ambiguous. V gave up 6 bases and J gave up 2 bases, with 6 bases separating them. Germline V gives CDR1 MNHEY, CDR2 SMNVEV (reference sequence). This CDR3 has 12 amino acids. CDR3 coding DNA: TGTGCCAGCAGCCCCAACACAGATACGCAGTATTTT. Protein sequence: CASSPNTDTQYF.

J is TRBJ2-3 and V is TRBV28; a weak D match, TRBD2 (6 bases). This CDR3 has 14 residues. V was cut by 1 base and J by 3 bases, with 8 bases left in between. The V gene's germline CDR1 is MDHEN and CDR2 SYDVKM. In nucleotides, the CDR3 is TGTGCCAGCAGTTTATCAGCGGGTACAGATACGCAGTATTTT. It encodes CASSLSAGTDTQYF.

V usage is TRBV5-4 and J usage is TRBJ1-2; the D is unclear. The germline V gene encodes CDR1 SGHNT and CDR2 YYREEE (reference sequence). There are 12 residues in the CDR3. V was clipped by 1 base and J by 5 bases, with 6 bases between them. The CDR3 loop is CASSLSPYGYTF. The CDR3 region has the DNA TGTGCCAGCAGCTTGTCCCCTTATGGCTACACCTTC.

CDR3 coding DNA: TGTGCCAGCAGCTTTCGGGGGGAAGAGACCCAGTACTTC. The encoded protein is CASSFRGEETQYF. The rearrangement joins TRBV5-6 to TRBJ2-5; TRBD2 agrees at 7 bases. V gave up 2 bases and J gave up 3 bases; unmatched junction bases: 1. The CDR3 runs to 13 residues. In germline, CDR1 is SGHDT, CDR2 YYEEEE.

The chain joins TRBV9 to TRBJ2-5; 10 bases fit TRBD1. The DNA end is more similar to TRBJ2-7, so the J call may be wrong. The germline gives CDR1 SGDLS, CDR2 YYNGEE. The CDR3 runs to 14 residues. CDR3 DNA sequence: TGTGCCAGCAGCTTCACCGGGACAGGGGACGAGCAGTACTTC. It specifies CASSFTGTGDEQYF.